The sequence of this T cell receptor beta chain was determined in a study of blood T cell repertoires in COVID-19. At the level of the study: Sample material is recorded as cDNA or gDNA derived from T cells, B-cell-depleted T cells, or PBMCs.

The length of the CDR3 is 14 residues. The V gene's germline CDR1 is MNHNS and CDR2 SASEGT. Trimming at V came to 3 bases and at J to 4 bases, leaving 1 base not matched to a gene. In the source study's methods: Reference gene primer amplification in the assay estimated nucleated cell counts. The method was immunoSEQ multiplex PCR; TCRdb's version includes in-frame clones alone and lacks a portion of them. That table furnishes V, J and clone size, whereas the DNA furnished D and trimming. The sample consists of roughly 170,000 clones, about 80% of them appearing once. In its sample, this clone was seen a few times.

Sequencing was done on a sample of peripheral blood. The chain is built from TRBV6-1 and TRBJ2-7; 12 nucleotides line up with TRBD1. The clonotype was recovered from a human donor in a cohort sampled during active COVID-19. The chain's CDR3 is CASSEGQGAYEQYF. As DNA, the CDR3 is TGTGCCAGCAGTGAGGGACAGGGGGCTTACGAGCAGTACTTC.